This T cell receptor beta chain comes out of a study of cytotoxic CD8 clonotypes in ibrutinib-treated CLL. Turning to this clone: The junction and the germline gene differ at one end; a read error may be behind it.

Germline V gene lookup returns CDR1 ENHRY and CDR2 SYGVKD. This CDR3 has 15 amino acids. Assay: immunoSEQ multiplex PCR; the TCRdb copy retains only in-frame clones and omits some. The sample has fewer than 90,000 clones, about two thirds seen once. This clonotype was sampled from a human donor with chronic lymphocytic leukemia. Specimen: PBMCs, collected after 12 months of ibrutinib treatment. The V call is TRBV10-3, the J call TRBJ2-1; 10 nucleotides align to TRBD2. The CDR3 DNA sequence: TGTGCCTTCAGGAGGCTAGCGGGGGCCTCGGGCGAGCAGTTCTTC. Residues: CAFRRLAGASGEQFF.